These T cell receptor beta chains were read from a single sample in a study of blood T cell repertoires in COVID-19. Data came from immunoSEQ multiplex PCR; TCRdb stores just in-frame clones and leaves some out. The repertoire has 150,000 to 200,000 clones, around nine tenths of them found once; the top ten carry about 0.54%. Sequences were obtained from peripheral blood. Receptors originate from a man aged 45-60 years with acute or convalescent COVID-19. CDR3s include the opening cysteine and the closing phenylalanine or tryptophan. The D gene is left open where the match is weak. Where a row states a size, it is once, few, many or the class of an expanded clone; other rows omit it.

clone size	V gene	J gene	D gene	CDR3 length	CDR3 DNA	CDR3 protein
once	TRBV27	TRBJ2-7	.	14	TGTGCCAGCAGTCCCGTTCTAGCTTCGGTTGAGCAGTACTTC	CASSPVLASVEQYF
.	TRBV3-1/TRBV3-2	TRBJ1-1	TRBD1	15	TGTGCCAGCCGAATAACAGGGGCCATTAACACTGAAGCTTTCTTT	CASRITGAINTEAFF
.	TRBV25-1	TRBJ2-3	TRBD1	14	TGTGCCAGCAGTGAGGGACAGGGCACAGATACGCAGTATTTT	CASSEGQGTDTQYF
once	TRBV30	TRBJ2-1	.	11	TGTGCCTGGAGTAGCAGGAATGAGCAGTTCTTC	CAWSSRNEQFF
.	TRBV2	TRBJ1-2	.	15	TGTGCCAGCAGCTATACTCAGGCAGCTAACTATGGCTACACCTTC	CASSYTQAANYGYTF
.	TRBV7-3	TRBJ2-3	.	14	TGTGCCAGCAGCCCAGGACTGAGCACAGATACGCAGTATTTT	CASSPGLSTDTQYF
.	TRBV7-9	TRBJ1-6	.	16	TGTGCCAGCAGCCCGTCCGCGGGGGCGTATAATTCACCCCTCCACTTT	CASSPSAGAYNSPLHF
once	TRBV7-9	TRBJ1-5	TRBD1	15	TGTGCCAGCAGTCCAGGGGGGACAGGGTATCAGCCCCAGCATTTT	CASSPGGTGYQPQHF
.	TRBV29-1	TRBJ2-5	TRBD1	12	TGCAAGAGACAGGGTGAGGGAGAGACCCAGTACTTC	CKRQGEGETQYF
.	TRBV7-9	TRBJ2-3	TRBD2	18	TGTGCCAGCAGCTCCACTAGCGGGAGGTTGAAGAGCACAGATACGCAGTATTTT	CASSSTSGRLKSTDTQYF
.	TRBV4-2	TRBJ2-5	TRBD2	16	TGTGCCAGCAGCCAAGAGGCTAGCGGGGGCGGGGAGACCCAGTACTTC	CASSQEASGGGETQYF
.	TRBV4-1	TRBJ1-4	.	15	TGCGCCAGCAGCCAAGTGGGGGGGCTGAATGAAAAACTGTTTTTT	CASSQVGGLNEKLFF
once	TRBV7-2	TRBJ2-3	TRBD2	19	TGTGCCAGCAGCCAACAGGGGACTAGCGGGGGGCGTGTCACAGATACGCAGTATTTT	CASSQQGTSGGRVTDTQYF
.	TRBV6-5	TRBJ1-5	TRBD1	15	TGTGCCAGCAGAGGGTATCAGGGGGCTTCTCAGCCCCAGCATTTT	CASRGYQGASQPQHF
.	TRBV3-1/TRBV3-2	TRBJ2-7	TRBD1	15	TGTGCCAGCAGCCAAGGCCCGGGACAGACCTACGAGCAGTACTTC	CASSQGPGQTYEQYF
.	TRBV10-3	TRBJ2-7	.	14	TGTGCCATCAGTACGCAGGCGGGGCCCTACGAGCAGTACTTC	CAISTQAGPYEQYF
once	TRBV5-4	TRBJ2-1	TRBD1	17	TGTGCCAGCAGCTTGGGGGCCCTCGACAGGGGTTACAATGAGCAGTTCTTC	CASSLGALDRGYNEQFF
.	TRBV30	TRBJ1-5	.	14	TGTGCCTGGAGTGTAGGGCGAGGGAATCAGCCCCAGCATTTT	CAWSVGRGNQPQHF
.	TRBV7-2	TRBJ1-2	TRBD1	18	TGTGCCAGCAGCTTAGCCCCAGGGGGCGGACAAGCTAACTATGGCTACACCTTC	CASSLAPGGGQANYGYTF
.	TRBV4-1	TRBJ2-7	TRBD1	17	TGCGCCAGCAGCCAAGATCCAGTACAGGGGGCGCCATACGAGCAGTACTTC	CASSQDPVQGAPYEQYF
.	TRBV6-2/TRBV6-3	TRBJ2-3	.	15	TGTGCCAGCAGTTACCAGGACAGACGCACAGATACGCAGTATTTT	CASSYQDRRTDTQYF
.	TRBV7-2	TRBJ2-2	.	16	TGTGCCAGCAGCCCCGGGCGGGCCCGTTACACCGGGGAGCTGTTTTTT	CASSPGRARYTGELFF